One sample yielded the 13 T cell receptor beta chains listed below, sequenced in a study of T cell changes during pregnancy in multiple sclerosis. The table came from immunoSEQ multiplex PCR; TCRdb's copy has only in-frame clones and leaves some out. The data show around 78,000 clones, 93% seen once. Sample: peripheral blood, taken in the second trimester of pregnancy. The receptors originated from a female donor with multiple sclerosis, enrolled in a pregnancy study.

The V and J genes are TRBV16 and TRBJ2-3; D not certain. Looked up from germline, CDR1 is KGHSY and CDR2 is FQNENV. CDR3 length equals 16 residues. V gave up 2 bases and J gave up 5 bases, with 17 bases separating them. As DNA, the CDR3 is TGTGCCAGCAGCCAACCAGACAATGGCAGGCAAGATACGCAGTATTTT. This codes for CASSQPDNGRQDTQYF.

The CDR3 protein is CASSVGDRGTGNTIYF. CDR3 bases: TGTGCCAGCAGCGTAGGTGACAGGGGTACTGGAAACACCATATATTTT. This chain connects TRBV9 to TRBJ1-3; the match to TRBD1 covers 8 bases. From germline, CDR1 is SGDLS and CDR2 YYNGEE. Germline trimming cut 0 bases from V and 2 bases from J; bases unmatched to any gene: 4. The CDR3 is made up of 16 amino acids.

The chain employs TRBV4-2 and TRBJ2-1; maybe TRBD1 (6 bases). Trimming stripped 0 bases from V and 4 bases from J, with 13 bases between. CDR1 is LGHNA and CDR2 is YNFKEQ in the germline V gene. CDR3 length: 16 residues. CDR3 loop: CASSQEVGGWYNEQFF. CDR3 coding DNA: TGTGCCAGCAGCCAAGAGGTTGGGGGCTGGTACAATGAGCAGTTCTTC.

J is TRBJ2-7 and V is TRBV19; TRBD1 aligns across 8 bases. The ends lost 5 bases at V and 6 bases at J; junction bases unmatched: 12. The CDR3 has 15 residues. Germline V lookup: CDR1 LNHDA, CDR2 SQIVND (reference sequence). CDR3 nucleotide sequence: TGTGCCAGTAGTCCCCGGACAGGGAATCTGGGCGAGCAGTACTTC. Its translation is CASSPRTGNLGEQYF.

The chain uses TRBV7-3 and TRBJ2-3, with 10 bases that match TRBD2. The V and J ends lost 0 bases and 4 bases, in that order; junction bases with no gene match: 10. Germline V gene data show CDR1 as SGHTA and CDR2 as FQGTGA. CDR3 length: 18 residues. DNA of the CDR3: TGTGCCAGCAGCTTAACGTTCAGCGGGGGGGCCTACCCAGATACGCAGTATTTT. Translated, it gives CASSLTFSGGAYPDTQYF.

V and J are TRBV10-3 and TRBJ2-1, with D perhaps matching TRBD2 (5 bases). CDR1 ENHRY and CDR2 SYGVKD come from the germline V gene. This CDR3 region has 13 residues. Trimming took 8 bases from V and 5 from J, leaving 13 bases between them. Written as DNA, the CDR3 is TGTGCCATCTCGGACTCACCTAACAATGAGCAGTTCTTC. Its protein is CAISDSPNNEQFF.

V usage is TRBV6-5 and J usage is TRBJ2-5; 7 nucleotides agree with TRBD2. J lost 2 bases, V lost 6 bases, and 9 bases had no gene match. Germline V lookup: CDR1 MNHEY, CDR2 SVGAGI. The CDR3 sequence is 15 residues long. CDR3 loop: CASSHLLAVQETQYF. CDR3 coding DNA: TGTGCCAGCAGCCACCTGCTAGCGGTACAAGAGACCCAGTACTTC.

The gene calls are TRBV21-1 and TRBJ1-5; whether TRBD1, the table's D call, matches the DNA was not checked. TRBV21-1 is described as a pseudogene. The CDR3 extends over 13 amino acids. The CDR3 DNA reads TGTGCCAGCCCCTCGACAGGGGGTCAGCCCCAGCATTTT. Residues: CASPSTGGQPQHF.

The table lists this clone with a count of one. This chain joins TRBV19 and TRBJ2-7, with TRBD1 matching over 7 bases. This CDR3 is 16 amino acids long. Germline V gene sequence: CDR1 LNHDA, CDR2 SQIVND (reference sequence). Trimming at V came to 5 bases and at J to 0 bases, leaving 10 bases not matched to a gene. For the CDR3, the DNA is TGTGCCAGTAGTTCACTGACAGGGCGCAGCTCCTACGAGCAGTACTTC. Its protein product is CASSSLTGRSSYEQYF.

V usage is TRBV11-2 and J usage is TRBJ2-7; unclear D gene. V was trimmed by 4 bases and J by 3 bases, leaving 13 bases between them. This CDR3 is 14 amino acids long. CDR1 is SGHAT and CDR2 is FQNNGV in the germline V gene. CDR3 nucleotides: TGTGCCAGCAGCTCCCACCTCCTCTACTACGAGCAGTACTTC. Amino acid sequence: CASSSHLLYYEQYF.

This chain connects TRBV29-1 to TRBJ2-7; TRBD2 matches 14 bases. This CDR3 has 14 residues. Trimming took 7 bases from V and 5 from J; bases not matched to a gene: 7. CDR1 SQVTM and CDR2 ANQGSEA come from the germline V gene. CDR3 protein: CSALGLAGEHEQYF. The CDR3 DNA is TGCAGCGCCTTGGGACTAGCGGGGGAACACGAGCAGTACTTC.

This clone showed up just once. The V gene is TRBV7-2, the J gene TRBJ2-7, with TRBD1 identical over 7 bases. Per the germline V gene, CDR1 is SGHTA and CDR2 is FQGNSA. The V gene end was trimmed by 5 bases and the J gene end by 2 bases; junction bases not matched to a gene: 9. This CDR3 has 15 residues. In DNA form, the CDR3 reads TGTGCCAGCAGCGAAGGGACAGAACGGACCTACGAGCAGTACTTC. The encoded protein is CASSEGTERTYEQYF.

The chain couples TRBV30 to TRBJ2-1, with 8 nucleotides matching TRBD2. This CDR3 is 14 amino acids long. V lost 3 bases to trimming and J lost 1 base; unmatched junction nucleotides: 2. Per germline, CDR1 GTSNPN and CDR2 SVGIG (reference sequence). The CDR3, as DNA: TGTGCCTGGAGGGGACTAGGGTCCTACAATGAGCAGTTCTTC. This gives the protein CAWRGLGSYNEQFF.